The present TCR beta chain was sequenced within a study of control samples from healthy donors and cancer patients. The table came from immunoSEQ multiplex PCR; TCRdb's copy has only in-frame clones and leaves some out. This sample has about 65,000 clones, with just over 90% found just once. CDR3 size: 16 residues. Germline V gives CDR1 MNHNY, CDR2 SVGAGI (reference sequence). The junction had 10 bases not matched to a gene; V was cut back by 6 bases and J by 4 bases. Sequencing used PBMCs. V gene TRBV6-6 combines with J gene TRBJ1-5; TRBD1 agrees at 9 bases. The receptor was derived from a woman aged 45-65 years with colorectal cancer. The CDR3 spells CASSLPPGQGNQPQHF. The CDR3 DNA follows: TGTGCCAGCAGCTTACCACCGGGACAGGGTAATCAGCCCCAGCATTTT.